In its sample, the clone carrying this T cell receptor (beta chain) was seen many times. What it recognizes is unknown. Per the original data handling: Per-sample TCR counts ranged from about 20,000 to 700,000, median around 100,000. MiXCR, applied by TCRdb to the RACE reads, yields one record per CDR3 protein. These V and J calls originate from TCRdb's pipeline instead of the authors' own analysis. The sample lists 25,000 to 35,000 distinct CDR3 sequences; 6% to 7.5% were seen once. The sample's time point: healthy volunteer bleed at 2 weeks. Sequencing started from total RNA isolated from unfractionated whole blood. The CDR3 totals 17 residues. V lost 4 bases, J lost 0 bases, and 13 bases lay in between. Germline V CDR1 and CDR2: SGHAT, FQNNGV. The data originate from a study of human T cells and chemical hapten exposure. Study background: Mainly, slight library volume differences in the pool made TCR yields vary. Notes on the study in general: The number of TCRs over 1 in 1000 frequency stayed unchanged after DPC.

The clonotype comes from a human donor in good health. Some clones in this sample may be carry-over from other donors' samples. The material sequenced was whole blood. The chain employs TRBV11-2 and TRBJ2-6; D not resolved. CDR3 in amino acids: CASSSYRLSSGANVLTF. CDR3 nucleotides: TGTGCCAGCAGCTCGTATCGGTTAAGCTCTGGGGCCAACGTCCTGACTTTC.